This T cell receptor beta chain was retrieved from a study of CD8+CD57+ T cells in acquired aplastic anemia. In the study overall: DNA from sorted CD4+ and CD8+ cells averaged approximately 2.9 ug. The study's findings and limits: Both patients and controls carried the same twenty-nine CD8+ CDR3 sequences.

V gave up 3 bases and J gave up 0 bases, with 9 bases separating them. Per the germline V gene, CDR1 is DFQATT and CDR2 is SNEGSKA (reference sequence). The length of the CDR3 is 14 residues. This clonotype has just a few counts. What it binds is not known. By flow cytometry, patients selected for sequencing had shown an expansion of CD8+CD57+ cells. Both TCR beta VDJ combination and CDR3 sequence profiling were carried out. Genomic DNA was the template for this profiling. TCRdb analysed the reads with MiXCR anew, one entry per CDR3 protein. Of 150,000 or so distinct CDR3 sequences in the sample, around half were seen once.

The source material was sorted CD4+, CD8+, or CD8+CD57+ T cells (not recorded which) from PBMCs. This sequence originates from a human donor with aplastic anemia. V and J are TRBV20-1 and TRBJ1-5; TRBD1 is a possible D gene (5 bases). This CDR3 is CSARDGGSNQPQHF. CDR3 in DNA: TGCAGTGCTAGGGACGGGGGTAGCAATCAGCCCCAGCATTTT.